The following is a T cell receptor beta chain sequence with its context. This sample was taken from a study of blood T cell repertoires in COVID-19. Germline lookup yields CDR1 SNHLY and CDR2 FYNNEI. There are 14 residues in the CDR3. Trimming took 6 bases from V and 6 from J, leaving 15 bases between them. Only in-frame clones appear in the TCRdb table, and some are missing; sequencing was by immunoSEQ multiplex PCR. The data show roughly 190,000 clones, with roughly nine tenths seen just once and 1% to 1.4% held by the top ten. The material sequenced was peripheral blood. The chain links TRBV2 to TRBJ1-5; D may be TRBD1 (6 bases). The clonotype comes from a man aged 30 to 45 with acute or convalescent COVID-19. The CDR3 sequence is CASRFGGPVQPQHF. The CDR3 DNA follows: TGTGCCAGCAGGTTCGGGGGGCCGGTTCAGCCCCAGCATTTT.